The clone carrying this T cell receptor (beta chain) has more than one count but fewer than ten. Its antigen is currently unknown. These data come from a study of T-cell reconstitution after alpha-beta-depleted transplantation in children. Overall study findings and caveats: It was newly produced T cells that mostly accounted for T-cell counts and diversity one year after transplant.

This sample's TCRbeta library carried unique molecular identifier barcodes. One entry per CDR3 protein results from TCRdb running MiXCR on the PCR reads. The table shows roughly 490,000 distinct CDR3 sequences, with roughly 10% occurring only once. The CDR3 contains 14 residues. The trim removed 4 bases at V and 5 bases at J, leaving 7 bases unmatched. The receptor was derived from a female patient aged 2-10 years who had a stem cell transplant for aplastic anemia, so the T cells may come from the graft donor. The chain is built from TRBV12-3 or TRBV12-4 and TRBJ2-7, with TRBD1 identical over 8 bases. This specimen was PBMCs, mostly from graft donor cells, taken 180 days after TCRalphabeta/CD19-depleted stem cell transplant. The CDR3 DNA is TGTGCCAGCAGTTCCTGGACAGGGTCTAACGAGCAGTACTTC. Protein sequence: CASSSWTGSNEQYF.